This T cell receptor (beta chain) was recorded in a study of cytomegalovirus exposure and HLA in healthy donors. In the study overall: Falling in the Caucasian-associated ancestry cluster were about four fifths of a few hundred genotyped donors. Broader study findings: Follow-up analysis found HLA locus-dependent TCR association rates, highest for DRB1 and lowest for HLA-C. A later analysis reportedly found that, within productive TCRs, an Asian-associated ancestry cluster had fewer N-insertions than the mean observed across the approximately 700 donors. Trimming of TCR beta V- and J-genes showed a link, identified in a later analysis, to a missense DCLRE1C variant.

The study ran its PCR with 60 Vbeta and 13 Jbeta primers. Produced via immunoSEQ multiplex PCR; TCRdb's table is partial and in-frame only. This sample carries 120,000 to 150,000 clones, almost 85% of them seen once, and the ten largest clones take around 6.2%. Remarks on this clone: Its antigen is as yet unknown.

J was trimmed by 2 bases and V by 5 bases; bases with no gene match: 10. The CDR3 runs 17 residues. Per the germline V gene, CDR1 is MDHEN and CDR2 is SYDVKM. The sequencing sample was made of PBMCs. This TCR came from a man aged 25 to 40 in good health and CMV-seropositive. The V gene is TRBV28, the J gene TRBJ2-2; 8 nucleotides agree with TRBD1. The CDR3 region is CASSVTGARFNTGELFF. DNA for the CDR3: TGTGCCAGCAGTGTGACAGGGGCGCGGTTCAACACCGGGGAGCTGTTTTTT.